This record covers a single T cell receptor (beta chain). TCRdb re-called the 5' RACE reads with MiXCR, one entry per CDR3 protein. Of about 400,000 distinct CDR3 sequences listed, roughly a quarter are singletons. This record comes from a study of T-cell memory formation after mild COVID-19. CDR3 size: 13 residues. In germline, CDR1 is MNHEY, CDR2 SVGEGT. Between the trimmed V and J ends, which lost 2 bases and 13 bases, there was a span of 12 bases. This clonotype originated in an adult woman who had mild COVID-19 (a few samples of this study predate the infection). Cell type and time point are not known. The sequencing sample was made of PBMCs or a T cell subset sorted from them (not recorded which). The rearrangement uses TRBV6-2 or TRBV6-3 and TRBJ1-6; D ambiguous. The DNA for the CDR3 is TGTGCCAGCAGTTACGGCCTAGCAGCCCCCCTCCACTTT. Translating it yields CASSYGLAAPLHF.